These 10 T cell receptor beta chains originate from one sample sequenced in a study of tumor T cells in aggressive B-cell lymphoma. Profiled with immunoSEQ multiplex PCR; TCRdb holds only in-frame clones, not every one. The data contain about 920 clones, over 75% of them singletons. Material: tumor tissue. All receptors derive from an adult with diffuse large B cell lymphoma.

The chain is built from TRBV5-1 and TRBJ1-1; a weak D match, TRBD1 (6 bases). Germline lookup yields CDR1 SGHRS and CDR2 YFSETQ. This CDR3 is built from 14 residues. Trimming shortened V by 3 bases and J by 1 base, and 10 bases separated the two germline ends. CDR3 sequence (DNA): TGCGCCAGCAGCTCGCAGGGGAAGAACACTGAAGCTTTCTTT. The encoded protein is CASSSQGKNTEAFF.

This chain joins TRBV7-9 and TRBJ1-2, with D unresolved. The germline CDR1 and CDR2 sequences are SEHNR and FQNEAQ (reference sequence). This CDR3 is built from 15 residues. Trimming stripped 5 bases from V and 4 bases from J, with 17 bases between. The CDR3 sequence: CASSPQNPGSYGYTF. The CDR3 region has the DNA TGTGCCAGCAGCCCCCAAAACCCTGGGAGCTATGGCTACACCTTC.

The chain carries TRBV5-6 and TRBJ2-1, with a tentative D call TRBD1 (6 bases). The germline gives CDR1 SGHDT, CDR2 YYEEEE. Trimming removed 4 bases from V and 6 bases from J, with 20 bases in between. CDR3 length: 16 residues. CDR3 bases: TGTGCCAGCAGCCTGGGGGAACAGGGTTGGCTCAATGAGCAGTTCTTC. It yields the protein CASSLGEQGWLNEQFF.

This chain links TRBV7-9 with TRBJ1-1, with 7 bases fitting TRBD1. CDR3 length equals 17 residues. V shed 1 base and J 5 bases; nucleotides not matched to a gene: 13. Germline-derived CDR1 and CDR2 are SEHNR and FQNEAQ (reference sequence). CDR3 protein: CASSLVAAGGLGTEAFF. The CDR3 coding sequence is TGTGCCAGCAGCTTAGTAGCGGCAGGGGGTTTAGGGACTGAAGCTTTCTTT.

This clone was seen only once. The V gene is TRBV4-3, the J gene TRBJ2-3, with D perhaps matching TRBD1 (5 bases). Trimming left V 4 bases short and J 4 bases short, with 15 bases between. The germline V gene has CDR1 LGHNA and CDR2 YSLEER. The CDR3 consists of 15 residues. Here the CDR3 reads CASSLSQGISDTQYF. The DNA for the CDR3 is TGCGCCAGCAGCCTTAGTCAGGGTATCTCAGATACGCAGTATTTT.

This chain connects TRBV11-1 to TRBJ2-7; 10 positions match TRBD1. Germline CDR1 and CDR2: SGHAT and FQDESV (reference sequence). J gave up 4 bases and V 6 bases, and 12 bases lay outside the gene matches. CDR3 length: 16 residues. In nucleotides, the CDR3 is TGTGCCAGCAGTATAATGGGCGGGACAGGGGATTACGAGCAGTACTTC. It encodes CASSIMGGTGDYEQYF. The full variable domain, with the rest looked up from reference TRBV11-1 and TRBJ2-7, is EAEVAQSPRYKITEKSQAVAFWCDPISGHATLYWYRQILGQGPELLVQFQDESVVDDSQLPKDRFSAERLKGVDSTLKIQPAELGDSAMYLCASSIMGGTGDYEQYFGPGTRLTVT.

This chain connects TRBV9 to TRBJ2-3, with TRBD2 matching 10 bases. The CDR3 totals 16 residues. The V gene's germline CDR1 is SGDLS and CDR2 YYNGEE. Trimming removed 1 base from V and 6 bases from J; junction bases left unmatched: 8. CDR3 DNA: TGTGCCAGCAGCGTACGGGAGGAACTAGCGGGGGATACGCAGTATTTT. It is translated as CASSVREELAGDTQYF.

Comment on this clone: A read error may account for a junction end that differs from germline. The V and J genes are TRBV5-1 and TRBJ1-3; possibly TRBD1 for D (5 bases). Germline V gives CDR1 SGHRS, CDR2 YFSETQ. The length of the CDR3 is 16 residues. This CDR3 is CASSLGLDSSGNIIYF. CDR3 nucleotides: TGCGCCAGCAGCTTGGGCCTAGACAGCTCTGGAAACATCATATATTTT. Variable domain in full (rest from reference TRBV5-1 and TRBJ1-3): KAGVTQTPRYLIKTRGQQVTLSCSPISGHRSVSWYQQTPGQGLQFLFEYFSETQRNKGNFPGRFSGRQFSNSRSEMNVSTLELGDSALYLCASSLGLDSSGNIIYFGEGSWLTVV.

The chain uses TRBV7-9 and TRBJ1-1; D gene unclear. V lost 11 bases and J lost 2, with 12 bases in between. Looked up from germline, CDR1 is SEHNR and CDR2 is FQNEAQ (reference sequence). The CDR3 sequence is 12 residues long. The CDR3 sequence is CAVGSSNTEAFF. The CDR3 coding sequence is TGTGCCGTAGGGAGCTCTAACACTGAAGCTTTCTTT.

CDR3: CASTAAGWETQYF. CDR3 bases: TGTGCCAGTACGGCAGCGGGTTGGGAGACCCAGTACTTC. V and J are TRBV19 and TRBJ2-5; possibly TRBD2 for D (6 bases). The ends were cut back, 7 bases at V and 5 bases at J, with 14 bases in the middle. Germline lookup yields CDR1 LNHDA and CDR2 SQIVND (reference sequence). CDR3 length equals 13 residues.